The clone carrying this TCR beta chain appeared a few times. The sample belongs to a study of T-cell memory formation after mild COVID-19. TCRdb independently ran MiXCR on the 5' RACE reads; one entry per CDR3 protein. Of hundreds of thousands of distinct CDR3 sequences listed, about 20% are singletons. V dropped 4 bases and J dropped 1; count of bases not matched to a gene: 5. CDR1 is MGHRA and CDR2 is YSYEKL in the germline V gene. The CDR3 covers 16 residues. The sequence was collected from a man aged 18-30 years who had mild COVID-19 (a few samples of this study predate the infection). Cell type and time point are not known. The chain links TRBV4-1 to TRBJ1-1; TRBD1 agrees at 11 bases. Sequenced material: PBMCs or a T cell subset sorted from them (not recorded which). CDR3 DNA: TGCGCCAGCAGCCTCGGGACAGGGGGGGAGAACACTGAAGCTTTCTTT. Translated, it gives CASSLGTGGENTEAFF.